The next 6 T cell receptor beta chains were all read from a single sample in a study of shared clonotypes between healthy human individuals. Here immunoSEQ multiplex PCR was the method, and the copy in TCRdb shows in-frame clones only, minus some. The sample consists of around 1.4 million clones, about 98.5% of them appearing once. The sample was naive CD4+ T cells sorted from blood. Described subset: CD45RA+ positively selected. These receptor sequences come from a man aged 25-45 years in good health.

In regard to this clone: This same CDR3 is encoded by further DNA sequences in the sample. This chain joins TRBV10-1 and TRBJ2-1, with D perhaps TRBD2 (6 bases). Germline CDR1 and CDR2: WNHNN and SYGVQD (reference sequence). This CDR3 region has 12 residues. Trimming cost V 0 bases and J 9 bases, with 6 bases left between them. The CDR3 sequence is CASSESSGEQFF. The CDR3 bases are TGCGCCAGCAGTGAGTCTAGCGGTGAGCAGTTCTTC.

The chain couples TRBV7-9 to TRBJ2-7; 7 nucleotides agree with TRBD1. Trimming cost V 3 bases and J 2 bases; bases outside gene matches: 4. Germline loops: CDR1 SEHNR, CDR2 FQNEAQ (reference sequence). The CDR3 sequence is 14 residues long. The CDR3 nucleotides read TGTGCCAGCAGCTTTAGGACAGGTCCCTACGAGCAGTACTTC. Translated: CASSFRTGPYEQYF. The full variable domain, in which reference TRBV7-9 and TRBJ2-7 provide the parts outside the CDR3, is DTGVSQNPRHKITKRGQNVTFRCDPISEHNRLYWYRQTLGQGPEFLTYFQNEAQLEKSRLLSDRFSAERPKGSFSTLEIQRTEQGDSAMYLCASSFRTGPYEQYFGPGTRLTVT.

The chain is built from TRBV19 and TRBJ2-1; 10 positions match TRBD1. This CDR3 has 16 amino acids. The junction had 11 bases not matched to a gene; V was cut back by 6 bases and J by 6 bases. Germline CDR1 and CDR2: LNHDA and SQIVND (reference sequence). CDR3 nucleotide sequence: TGTGCCAGTAGGAAACTTCCGGGACAGGGGCTCAATGAGCAGTTCTTC. Its protein is CASRKLPGQGLNEQFF.

V gene TRBV12-5 combines with J gene TRBJ2-1; 13 bases fit TRBD2. This CDR3 spans 20 amino acids. V lost 2 bases to trimming and J lost 7 bases; unmatched junction nucleotides: 17. Germline V gives CDR1 LGHNT, CDR2 FRNRAP. CDR3 bases: TGTGCTAGTGGTTTGTTTCAAGGACTAGCGGGAGAACCCTATTCAAATGAGCAGTTCTTC. This codes for CASGLFQGLAGEPYSNEQFF. Together with reference TRBV12-5 and TRBJ2-1, the CDR3 gives the full variable domain: DARVTQTPRHKVTEMGQEVTMRCQPILGHNTVFWYRQTMMQGLELLAYFRNRAPLDDSGMPKDRFSAEMPDATLATLKIQPSEPRDSAVYFCASGLFQGLAGEPYSNEQFFGPGTRLTVL.

The chain recombines TRBV5-1 with TRBJ2-1; tentative D call: TRBD2 (6 bases). The CDR3 totals 13 residues. Germline loops: CDR1 SGHRS, CDR2 YFSETQ. The ends were cut back, 4 bases at V and 10 bases at J, with 15 bases in the middle. The CDR3 sequence is CASSLQGGVEQFF. CDR3 DNA sequence: TGCGCCAGCAGCCTTCAGGGAGGAGTCGAGCAGTTCTTC.

The V call is TRBV28, the J call TRBJ1-4; no firm D call. The CDR3 is 12 residues long. CDR1 is MDHEN and CDR2 is SYDVKM in the germline V gene. Between the trimmed V and J ends, which lost 1 base and 10 bases, there was a span of 7 bases. The CDR3 DNA reads as TGTGCCAGCAGTTTATCCCCGGGAAAACTGTTTTTT. Protein product: CASSLSPGKLFF.